Listed below are T cell receptor beta chains from one sample, sequenced in a study of technical replicates of blood from several donors. TCRdb's table, derived via immunoSEQ multiplex PCR, lists solely in-frame clones and lacks some. The repertoire holds about 88,000 clones, with approximately 94% as singletons. Sequenced material: T cells isolated from PBMCs. These receptors all stem from a human donor in good health. Each CDR3 is given with its conserved first and last residue. D genes are given only for firm matches. Clone size, where shown, is once, few, many, or a class for clones that have expanded.

J gene: TRBJ2-2
D gene: NA
V gene: TRBV4-1
clone size: NA
CDR3 protein: CASSQSGFTGELFF
CDR3 DNA: TGCGCCAGCAGCCAAAGCGGGTTTACCGGGGAGCTGTTTTTT

J gene: TRBJ2-1
D gene: TRBD2
V gene: TRBV19
clone size: NA
CDR3 protein: CASKIGAGGNNEQFF
CDR3 DNA: TGTGCCAGTAAGATCGGAGCGGGAGGAAACAATGAGCAGTTCTTC

J gene: TRBJ2-3
D gene: NA
V gene: TRBV2
clone size: NA
CDR3 protein: CASSGEADTQYF
CDR3 DNA: TGTGCCAGCAGTGGAGAGGCAGATACGCAGTATTTT

J gene: TRBJ2-3
D gene: TRBD2
V gene: TRBV11-3
clone size: NA
CDR3 protein: CASSFGLAGVNTDTQYF
CDR3 DNA: TGTGCCAGCAGCTTCGGACTAGCGGGGGTAAACACAGATACGCAGTATTTT

J gene: TRBJ1-6
D gene: NA
V gene: TRBV25-1
clone size: NA
CDR3 protein: CASSESGRKGNSPLHF
CDR3 DNA: TGTGCCAGCAGTGAATCGGGGAGGAAGGGGAATTCACCCCTCCACTTT

J gene: TRBJ1-2
D gene: NA
V gene: TRBV30
clone size: NA
CDR3 protein: CAWGKGQSRNGYTF
CDR3 DNA: TGTGCCTGGGGTAAGGGACAATCTCGGAATGGCTACACCTTC

J gene: TRBJ2-1
D gene: TRBD2
V gene: TRBV19
clone size: NA
CDR3 protein: CASRVAGASYNEQFF
CDR3 DNA: TGTGCCAGTCGGGTAGCGGGAGCCTCCTACAATGAGCAGTTCTTC

J gene: TRBJ1-5
D gene: TRBD1
V gene: TRBV10-1
clone size: NA
CDR3 protein: CARRRDRVPRNQPQHF
CDR3 DNA: TGCGCCCGCCGACGAGACAGGGTACCGAGGAATCAGCCCCAGCATTTT

J gene: TRBJ1-4
D gene: NA
V gene: TRBV11-2
clone size: NA
CDR3 protein: CASSLFRGAFEKLFF
CDR3 DNA: TGTGCCAGCAGTCTTTTCCGGGGGGCTTTTGAAAAACTGTTTTTT

J gene: TRBJ2-1
D gene: NA
V gene: TRBV6-5
clone size: NA
CDR3 protein: CASSKRDINEQFF
CDR3 DNA: TGTGCCAGCAGCAAGCGGGACATCAATGAGCAGTTCTTC

J gene: TRBJ2-4
D gene: TRBD1
V gene: TRBV2
clone size: once
CDR3 protein: CASRPTLGQNIQYF
CDR3 DNA: TGTGCCAGCAGACCGACCTTGGGACAGAACATTCAGTACTTC

J gene: TRBJ2-7
D gene: NA
V gene: TRBV28
clone size: NA
CDR3 protein: CASRGWGVYEQYF
CDR3 DNA: TGTGCCAGCAGGGGTTGGGGAGTCTACGAGCAGTACTTC

J gene: TRBJ1-4
D gene: NA
V gene: TRBV10-2
clone size: once
CDR3 protein: CASSDFGSWAEKLFF
CDR3 DNA: TGCGCCAGCAGTGACTTTGGTTCATGGGCTGAAAAACTGTTTTTT

J gene: TRBJ1-6
D gene: TRBD1
V gene: TRBV12-5
clone size: NA
CDR3 protein: CASGLILTGRNSPLHF
CDR3 DNA: TGTGCTAGTGGTTTGATTCTGACAGGGAGGAATTCACCCCTCCACTTT

J gene: TRBJ2-3
D gene: NA
V gene: TRBV13
clone size: NA
CDR3 protein: CASSTSGLSFGQYF
CDR3 DNA: TGTGCCAGCAGCACCTCCGGGTTGAGTTTCGGGCAGTATTTT

J gene: TRBJ2-7
D gene: NA
V gene: TRBV28
clone size: NA
CDR3 protein: CASSLQGTPAYEQYF
CDR3 DNA: TGTGCCAGCAGTTTACAGGGCACACCTGCCTACGAGCAGTACTTC

J gene: TRBJ2-3
D gene: TRBD2
V gene: TRBV7-9
clone size: NA
CDR3 protein: CASNPRSGGGTDTQYF
CDR3 DNA: TGTGCCAGCAACCCCCGGAGCGGGGGGGGTACAGATACGCAGTATTTT

J gene: TRBJ2-1
D gene: NA
V gene: TRBV19
clone size: NA
CDR3 protein: CASTNSHGGVLNEQFF
CDR3 DNA: TGTGCCAGTACAAACAGCCATGGGGGCGTGCTCAATGAGCAGTTCTTC

J gene: TRBJ2-7
D gene: NA
V gene: TRBV2
clone size: NA
CDR3 protein: CASSGSYEQYF
CDR3 DNA: TGTGCCAGCAGTGGAAGCTACGAGCAGTACTTC

J gene: TRBJ1-4
D gene: TRBD1
V gene: TRBV19
clone size: once
CDR3 protein: CASSPGQTEKLFF
CDR3 DNA: TGTGCCAGTAGTCCGGGACAGACGGAAAAACTGTTTTTT

J gene: TRBJ2-7
D gene: NA
V gene: TRBV7-8
clone size: NA
CDR3 protein: CASSPSRQVSYEQYF
CDR3 DNA: TGTGCCAGCAGCCCATCGCGACAGGTCTCCTACGAGCAGTACTTC

J gene: TRBJ1-2
D gene: TRBD1
V gene: TRBV10-1
clone size: NA
CDR3 protein: CASSGQGARYGYTF
CDR3 DNA: TGCGCCAGCAGTGGACAGGGGGCGAGGTATGGCTACACCTTC

J gene: TRBJ2-7
D gene: NA
V gene: TRBV18
clone size: NA
CDR3 protein: CASSPPSGRYEQYF
CDR3 DNA: TGTGCCAGCTCACCACCTTCAGGGAGGTACGAGCAGTACTTC

J gene: TRBJ1-1
D gene: NA
V gene: TRBV29-1
clone size: NA
CDR3 protein: CSVVNFGRNTEAFF
CDR3 DNA: TGCAGCGTTGTTAATTTCGGTAGGAACACTGAAGCTTTCTTT

J gene: TRBJ1-1
D gene: TRBD1
V gene: TRBV30
clone size: NA
CDR3 protein: CAWRGDSENTEAFF
CDR3 DNA: TGTGCCTGGAGGGGGGACAGTGAGAACACTGAAGCTTTCTTT

J gene: TRBJ1-1
D gene: NA
V gene: TRBV7-9
clone size: NA
CDR3 protein: CASSARDTEAFF
CDR3 DNA: TGTGCCAGCAGCGCCAGGGATACTGAAGCTTTCTTT

J gene: TRBJ2-4
D gene: NA
V gene: TRBV19
clone size: NA
CDR3 protein: CASRTLAGTKNIQYF
CDR3 DNA: TGTGCCAGTAGGACACTAGCCGGGACCAAAAACATTCAGTACTTC

J gene: TRBJ2-3
D gene: NA
V gene: TRBV6-5
clone size: NA
CDR3 protein: CASRRDSTDTQYF
CDR3 DNA: TGTGCCAGCAGACGGGACTCTACAGATACGCAGTATTTT

J gene: TRBJ2-3
D gene: NA
V gene: TRBV15
clone size: NA
CDR3 protein: CATSPGPVYTQYF
CDR3 DNA: TGTGCCACCAGCCCGGGTCCAGTATATACGCAGTATTTT

J gene: TRBJ1-2
D gene: TRBD1
V gene: TRBV6-6
clone size: NA
CDR3 protein: CASSGTGARGNYGYTF
CDR3 DNA: TGTGCCAGCAGCGGGACAGGGGCAAGGGGGAACTATGGCTACACCTTC

J gene: TRBJ2-3
D gene: NA
V gene: TRBV15
clone size: NA
CDR3 protein: CATSRARVGSSTDTQYF
CDR3 DNA: TGTGCCACCAGCAGGGCGCGGGTAGGTTCGTCCACAGATACGCAGTATTTT

J gene: TRBJ1-1
D gene: TRBD1
V gene: TRBV5-1
clone size: NA
CDR3 protein: CASSSGTGRMNTEAFF
CDR3 DNA: TGCGCCAGCAGCTCGGGGACAGGCAGAATGAACACTGAAGCTTTCTTT

J gene: TRBJ1-2
D gene: NA
V gene: TRBV2
clone size: NA
CDR3 protein: CASSQDRGGGGYTF
CDR3 DNA: TGTGCCAGCAGCCAGGACCGGGGGGGTGGTGGCTACACCTTC

J gene: TRBJ2-3
D gene: NA
V gene: TRBV28
clone size: NA
CDR3 protein: CASSLGGAFDTQYF
CDR3 DNA: TGTGCCAGCAGTTTGGGGGGGGCATTTGATACGCAGTATTTT

J gene: TRBJ2-1
D gene: TRBD2
V gene: TRBV5-1
clone size: NA
CDR3 protein: CASSLNLGGYTHNEQFF
CDR3 DNA: TGCGCCAGCAGCTTGAATCTGGGGGGGTACACCCACAATGAGCAGTTCTTC

J gene: TRBJ1-6
D gene: NA
V gene: TRBV2
clone size: NA
CDR3 protein: CASSMAEGSPLHF
CDR3 DNA: TGTGCCAGCAGTATGGCCGAGGGTTCACCCCTCCACTTT

J gene: TRBJ2-7
D gene: TRBD2
V gene: TRBV5-1
clone size: NA
CDR3 protein: CASSLIAGGNSYEQYF
CDR3 DNA: TGCGCCAGCAGCCTTATAGCGGGAGGGAACTCCTACGAGCAGTACTTC

J gene: TRBJ2-1
D gene: NA
V gene: TRBV30
clone size: NA
CDR3 protein: CAWSVRLAQGEQFF
CDR3 DNA: TGTGCCTGGAGTGTAAGGCTAGCCCAAGGTGAGCAGTTCTTC

J gene: TRBJ2-1
D gene: NA
V gene: TRBV27
clone size: NA
CDR3 protein: CASSLTTLNEQFF
CDR3 DNA: TGTGCCAGCAGTTTAACCACTCTCAATGAGCAGTTCTTC

J gene: TRBJ1-2
D gene: TRBD1
V gene: TRBV4-1
clone size: NA
CDR3 protein: CASSPHYPTGGGGSNGYTF
CDR3 DNA: TGCGCCAGCAGCCCTCACTACCCGACAGGGGGAGGCGGGAGTAATGGCTACACCTTC

J gene: TRBJ1-5
D gene: NA
V gene: TRBV15
clone size: once
CDR3 protein: CATSRDLAFGNQPQHF
CDR3 DNA: TGTGCCACCAGCAGAGATCTCGCGTTTGGCAATCAGCCCCAGCATTTT

J gene: TRBJ2-5
D gene: NA
V gene: TRBV28
clone size: NA
CDR3 protein: CASSLAPRTARETQYF
CDR3 DNA: TGTGCCAGCAGTTTAGCTCCGAGGACAGCCAGGGAGACCCAGTACTTC

J gene: TRBJ2-7
D gene: TRBD2
V gene: TRBV7-8
clone size: NA
CDR3 protein: CASSAGTSVTYEQYF
CDR3 DNA: TGTGCCAGCAGTGCCGGGACTAGCGTGACCTACGAGCAGTACTTC

J gene: TRBJ2-7
D gene: NA
V gene: TRBV11-2
clone size: NA
CDR3 protein: CASSLGAGRYEQYF
CDR3 DNA: TGTGCCAGCAGCTTAGGGGCAGGGAGGTACGAGCAGTACTTC

J gene: TRBJ1-2
D gene: NA
V gene: TRBV12-2
clone size: NA
CDR3 protein: CASRRDRDYGYTF
CDR3 DNA: TGTGCAAGTCGCCGGGACAGAGACTATGGCTACACCTTC

J gene: TRBJ1-1
D gene: NA
V gene: TRBV6-5
clone size: NA
CDR3 protein: CASSSYQGNTEAFF
CDR3 DNA: TGTGCCAGCAGTTCCTATCAGGGGAACACTGAAGCTTTCTTT

J gene: TRBJ2-1
D gene: TRBD2
V gene: TRBV5-8
clone size: NA
CDR3 protein: CASSRAGTSGSYEQFF
CDR3 DNA: TGTGCCAGCAGCCGAGCAGGGACTAGCGGGAGTTATGAGCAGTTCTTC

J gene: TRBJ1-1
D gene: TRBD1
V gene: TRBV6-5
clone size: NA
CDR3 protein: CASSLPGGRNTEAFF
CDR3 DNA: TGTGCCAGCAGCCTTCCAGGGGGCCGGAACACTGAAGCTTTCTTT

J gene: TRBJ1-1
D gene: NA
V gene: TRBV14
clone size: once
CDR3 protein: CASSQIVTGTEAFF
CDR3 DNA: TGTGCCAGCAGCCAAATCGTAACAGGCACTGAAGCTTTCTTT

J gene: TRBJ1-5
D gene: TRBD1
V gene: TRBV2
clone size: NA
CDR3 protein: CASSPRVGQGNQPQHF
CDR3 DNA: TGTGCCAGCAGTCCCAGGGTGGGACAGGGGAATCAGCCCCAGCATTTT

J gene: TRBJ2-7
D gene: TRBD2
V gene: TRBV19
clone size: once
CDR3 protein: CASSIGLANEQYF
CDR3 DNA: TGTGCCAGTAGTATAGGACTAGCGAACGAGCAGTACTTC

J gene: TRBJ1-2
D gene: NA
V gene: TRBV19
clone size: NA
CDR3 protein: CASREAINYGYTF
CDR3 DNA: TGTGCCAGTAGGGAGGCGATTAACTATGGCTACACCTTC

J gene: TRBJ2-7
D gene: TRBD2
V gene: TRBV9
clone size: NA
CDR3 protein: CASSPRAGITYEQYF
CDR3 DNA: TGTGCCAGCAGCCCCCGAGCGGGAATAACCTACGAGCAGTACTTC

J gene: TRBJ1-4
D gene: NA
V gene: TRBV21-1
clone size: NA
CDR3 protein: CASSSPNFVSFFNEKLFF
CDR3 DNA: TGTGCCAGCAGCTCTCCCAATTTTGTGAGTTTCTTTAATGAAAAACTGTTTTTT

J gene: TRBJ2-7
D gene: TRBD2
V gene: TRBV14
clone size: NA
CDR3 protein: CASSIGLAGVEQYF
CDR3 DNA: TGTGCCAGCAGCATCGGACTAGCGGGAGTCGAGCAGTACTTC

J gene: TRBJ1-5
D gene: NA
V gene: TRBV7-8
clone size: NA
CDR3 protein: CASGGLGVTSQPQHF
CDR3 DNA: TGTGCCAGCGGAGGCCTTGGGGTTACGAGTCAGCCCCAGCATTTT

J gene: TRBJ2-4
D gene: TRBD1
V gene: TRBV5-6
clone size: once
CDR3 protein: CASRQTGGNIQYF
CDR3 DNA: TGTGCCAGCAGACAAACAGGGGGAAACATTCAGTACTTC

J gene: TRBJ2-1
D gene: NA
V gene: TRBV18
clone size: NA
CDR3 protein: CASSEDSWDEQFF
CDR3 DNA: TGTGCCAGCTCAGAGGACAGTTGGGATGAGCAGTTCTTC

J gene: TRBJ2-2
D gene: NA
V gene: TRBV18
clone size: NA
CDR3 protein: CASSAQYGANTGELFF
CDR3 DNA: TGTGCCAGCTCAGCCCAATACGGAGCGAACACCGGGGAGCTGTTTTTT